Sequencing of this TCR beta chain was carried out in a study of patients and donors after allogeneic stem cell transplantation. The CDR3 contains 15 residues. The trim removed 5 bases at V and 4 bases at J, leaving 8 bases unmatched. The germline CDR1 and CDR2 sequences are SGHTA and FQGNSA. This clonotype was recorded a few times. From the RT-PCR reads, TCRdb called clonotypes with MiXCR, one entry per CDR3 protein. The sample includes about 230,000 distinct CDR3 sequences, 12% to 15% of them seen just once. The J gene is TRBJ2-5, the V gene TRBV7-2; the match to TRBD1 covers 9 bases. The sequenced material came from blood, either unsorted or a sorted T cell fraction (not recorded which). The receptor comes from a human donor who was either an allogeneic HSCT recipient or a stem cell or donor lymphocyte infusion donor (not recorded which). It is not recorded whose cells these are; they may come from a transplant donor. CDR3 in amino acids: CASSAAGTGLETQYF. The CDR3 region has the DNA TGTGCCAGCAGCGCCGCCGGGACAGGGTTAGAGACCCAGTACTTC.